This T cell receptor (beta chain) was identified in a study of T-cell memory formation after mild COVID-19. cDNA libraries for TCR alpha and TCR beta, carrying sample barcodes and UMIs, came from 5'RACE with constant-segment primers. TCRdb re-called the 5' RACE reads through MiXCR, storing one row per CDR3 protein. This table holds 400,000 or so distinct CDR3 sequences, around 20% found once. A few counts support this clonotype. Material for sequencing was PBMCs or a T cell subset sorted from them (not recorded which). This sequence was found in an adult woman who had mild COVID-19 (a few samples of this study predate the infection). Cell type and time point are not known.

The DNA of the CDR3 is TGTGCCAGCGGTTGGGCGGGGGGCCGGGGGCAGTATTTT. This gives the protein CASGWAGGRGQYF. The genes are TRBV28 and TRBJ2-3, with 8 nucleotides matching TRBD2. J lost 11 bases, V lost 8 bases, and 12 bases had no gene match. Per germline, CDR1 MDHEN and CDR2 SYDVKM. This CDR3 has 13 residues. Looking up the rest from reference TRBV28 and TRBJ2-3 gives the full variable domain: DVKVTQSSRYLVKRTGEKVFLECVQDMDHENMFWYRQDPGLGLRLIYFSYDVKMKEKGDIPEGYSVSREKKERFSLILESASTNQTSMYLCASGWAGGRGQYFGPGTRLTVL.